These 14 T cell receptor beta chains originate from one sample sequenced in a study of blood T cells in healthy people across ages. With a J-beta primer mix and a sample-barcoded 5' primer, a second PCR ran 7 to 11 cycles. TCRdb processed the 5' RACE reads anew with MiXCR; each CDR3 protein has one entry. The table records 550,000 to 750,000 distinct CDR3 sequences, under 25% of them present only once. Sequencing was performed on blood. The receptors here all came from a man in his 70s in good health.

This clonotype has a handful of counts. CDR3: CSASDTYNEQFF. The CDR3, as DNA: TGCAGTGCTAGTGACACCTACAATGAGCAGTTCTTC. This chain joins TRBV20-1 and TRBJ2-1; no definite D call. This CDR3 is 12 amino acids long. The germline CDR1 and CDR2 sequences are DFQATT and SNEGSKA (reference sequence). Trimming left V 3 bases short and J 2 bases short, with 5 bases between.

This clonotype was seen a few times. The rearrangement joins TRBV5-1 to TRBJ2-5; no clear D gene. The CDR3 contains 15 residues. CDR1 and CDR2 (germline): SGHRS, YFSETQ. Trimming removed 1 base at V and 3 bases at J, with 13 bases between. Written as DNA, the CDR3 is TGCGCCAGCAGCTTGAGAACTTCAGTAGAAGAGACCCAGTACTTC. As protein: CASSLRTSVEETQYF.

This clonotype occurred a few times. CDR3 amino acids: CASSQGRVLAGEQYF. The CDR3 DNA sequence: TGTGCCAGCAGCCAAGGCCGGGTCTTAGCTGGCGAGCAGTACTTC. The rearrangement uses TRBV7-9 and TRBJ2-7, with unresolved D. Trimming removed 5 bases at V and 6 bases at J, with 20 bases between. Germline V CDR1 and CDR2: SEHNR, FQNEAQ (reference sequence). This CDR3 has 15 amino acids.

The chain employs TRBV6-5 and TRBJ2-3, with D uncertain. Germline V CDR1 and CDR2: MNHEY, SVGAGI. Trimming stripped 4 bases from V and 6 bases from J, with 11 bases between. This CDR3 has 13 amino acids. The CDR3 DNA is TGTGCCAGCAGTTCCAACCTGGGGGATACGCAGTATTTT. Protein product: CASSSNLGDTQYF.

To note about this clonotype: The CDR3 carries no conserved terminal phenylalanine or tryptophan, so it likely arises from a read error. The CDR3 region has the DNA TGCGCCAGCAGCTTGGGGGACTCCAACCGTGGGGCAGCTTTCCTT. Translation: CASSLGDSNRGAAFL. The chain recombines TRBV5-1 with TRBJ1-1; maybe TRBD1 (5 bases). The V end was cut by 0 bases, the J end by 10 bases, with 19 bases between. Looked up from germline, CDR1 is SGHRS and CDR2 is YFSETQ. The CDR3 extends over 15 amino acids.

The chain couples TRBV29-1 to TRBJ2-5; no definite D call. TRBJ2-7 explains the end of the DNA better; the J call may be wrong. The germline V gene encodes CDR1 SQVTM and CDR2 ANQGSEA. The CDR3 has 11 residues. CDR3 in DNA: TGCAGCGTTGGCAGCACCTACGAGCAGTACTTC. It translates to CSVGSTYEQYF.

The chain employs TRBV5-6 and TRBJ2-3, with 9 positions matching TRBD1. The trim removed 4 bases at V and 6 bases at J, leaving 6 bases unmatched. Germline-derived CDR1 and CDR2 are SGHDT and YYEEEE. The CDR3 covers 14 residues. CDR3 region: CASSRRTGEDTQYF. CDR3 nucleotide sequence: TGTGCCAGCAGCCGCAGGACAGGGGAGGATACGCAGTATTTT.

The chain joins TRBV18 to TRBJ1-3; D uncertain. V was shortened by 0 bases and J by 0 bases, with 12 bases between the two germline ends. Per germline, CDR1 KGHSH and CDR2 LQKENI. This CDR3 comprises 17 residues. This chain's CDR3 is CASSPPSIQTSGNTIYF. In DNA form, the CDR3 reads TGTGCCAGCTCACCACCTTCAATCCAGACCTCTGGAAACACCATATATTTT.

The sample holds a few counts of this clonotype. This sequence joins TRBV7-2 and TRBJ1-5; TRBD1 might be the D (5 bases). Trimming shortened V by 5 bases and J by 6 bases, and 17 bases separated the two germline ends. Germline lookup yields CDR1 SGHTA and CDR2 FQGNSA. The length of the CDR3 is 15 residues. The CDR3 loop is CASSLTGRKSQPQHF. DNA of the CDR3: TGTGCCAGCAGCCTAACGGGGCGGAAAAGTCAGCCCCAGCATTTT.

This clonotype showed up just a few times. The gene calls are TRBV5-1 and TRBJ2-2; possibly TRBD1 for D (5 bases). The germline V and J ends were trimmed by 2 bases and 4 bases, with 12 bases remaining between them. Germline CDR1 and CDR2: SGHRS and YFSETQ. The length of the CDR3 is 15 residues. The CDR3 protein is CASSLIRQSTGELFF. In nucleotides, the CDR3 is TGCGCCAGCAGCTTAATTAGACAGTCCACCGGGGAGCTGTTTTTT.

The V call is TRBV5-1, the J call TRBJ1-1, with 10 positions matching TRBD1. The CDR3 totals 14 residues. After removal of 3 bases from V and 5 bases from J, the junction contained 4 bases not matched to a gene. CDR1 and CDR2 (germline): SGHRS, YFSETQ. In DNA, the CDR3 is TGCGCCAGCAGCTCCGGGACAGGGGTAACTGAAGCTTTCTTT. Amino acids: CASSSGTGVTEAFF.

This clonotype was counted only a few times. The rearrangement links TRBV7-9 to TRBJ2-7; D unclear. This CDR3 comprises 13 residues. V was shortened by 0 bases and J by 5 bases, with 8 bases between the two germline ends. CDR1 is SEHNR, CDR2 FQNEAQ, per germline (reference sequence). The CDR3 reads CASSLAASHEQYF. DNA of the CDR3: TGTGCCAGCAGCTTAGCTGCATCCCACGAGCAGTACTTC.

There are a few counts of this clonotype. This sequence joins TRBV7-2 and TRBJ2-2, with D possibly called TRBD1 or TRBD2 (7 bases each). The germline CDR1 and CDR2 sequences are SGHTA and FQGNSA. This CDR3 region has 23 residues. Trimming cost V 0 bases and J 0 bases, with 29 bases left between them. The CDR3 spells CASSLARDRRSHPGLPNTGELFF. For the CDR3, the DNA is TGTGCCAGCAGCTTAGCCCGGGACAGAAGGAGCCACCCGGGACTACCGAACACCGGGGAGCTGTTTTTT.

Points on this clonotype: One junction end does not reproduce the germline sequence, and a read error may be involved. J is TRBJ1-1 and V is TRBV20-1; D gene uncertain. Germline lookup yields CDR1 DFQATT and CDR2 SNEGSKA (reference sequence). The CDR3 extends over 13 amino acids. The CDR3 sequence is CSARDSLNTEAFF. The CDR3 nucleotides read TGCAGTGCTAGAGACAGCCTGAACACTGAAGCATTCTTT.